A selection of T cell receptor beta chains follows, all from one sample in a study of cytomegalovirus exposure and HLA in healthy donors. Generated by immunoSEQ multiplex PCR, the TCRdb table keeps only in-frame clones and is missing some. The table lists about 60,000 clones, approximately 80% of them singletons. Sequenced sample: PBMCs. All receptors derive from a woman between 40 and 50 years old in good health and CMV-seropositive. Both conserved end residues are part of each CDR3. Each record gives: V gene, J gene, CDR3 protein.

v_gene: TRBV7-2; j_gene: TRBJ2-7; CDR3aa: CASSIIGGYEQYF
v_gene: TRBV19; j_gene: TRBJ1-4; CDR3aa: CASSENLIGEKLFF
v_gene: TRBV6-1; j_gene: TRBJ1-1; CDR3aa: CASSDRTGGPGIEAFF
v_gene: TRBV5-5; j_gene: TRBJ2-7; CDR3aa: CASSLSGRVYEQYF
v_gene: TRBV7-9; j_gene: TRBJ2-7; CDR3aa: CSSSRDFEQYF
v_gene: TRBV5-1; j_gene: TRBJ1-1; CDR3aa: CASSWSTVNTEAFF
v_gene: TRBV19; j_gene: TRBJ2-2; CDR3aa: CASSFSRGTGELFF
v_gene: TRBV4-3; j_gene: TRBJ2-2; CDR3aa: CASSQVDSTGELFF
v_gene: TRBV4-3; j_gene: TRBJ2-7; CDR3aa: CASSQEGQGSYEQYF
v_gene: TRBV6-1; j_gene: TRBJ1-5; CDR3aa: CASSPFGNQPQHF
v_gene: TRBV5-4; j_gene: TRBJ1-4; CDR3aa: CASSLLGTDNEKLFF
v_gene: TRBV5-1; j_gene: TRBJ1-2; CDR3aa: CASSLSGGSQGYTF
v_gene: TRBV10-3; j_gene: TRBJ2-1; CDR3aa: CASRRTGGEPSYNEQFF
v_gene: TRBV19; j_gene: TRBJ1-1; CDR3aa: CASSMRTVVNTEAFF
v_gene: TRBV11-2; j_gene: TRBJ1-6; CDR3aa: CASSAGVSNSPLHF
v_gene: TRBV5-1; j_gene: TRBJ2-3; CDR3aa: CASSSLRGDTDTQYF
v_gene: TRBV2; j_gene: TRBJ1-1; CDR3aa: CASGGEAFF
v_gene: TRBV12-5; j_gene: TRBJ2-7; CDR3aa: CASGLVPGSYEQYF
v_gene: TRBV19; j_gene: TRBJ1-2; CDR3aa: CASRVDLAATYGYTF
v_gene: TRBV5-4; j_gene: TRBJ2-5; CDR3aa: CASSHGTGVKETQYF
v_gene: TRBV27; j_gene: TRBJ1-4; CDR3aa: CASSLSPGFYEKLFF
v_gene: TRBV11-3; j_gene: TRBJ2-1; CDR3aa: CASSSGAGKYNEQFF
v_gene: TRBV18; j_gene: TRBJ1-5; CDR3aa: CASSATGNNQPQHF
v_gene: TRBV5-8; j_gene: TRBJ2-5; CDR3aa: CASSTISEETQYF
v_gene: TRBV5-1; j_gene: TRBJ2-1; CDR3aa: CASSLTGRYNEQFF
v_gene: TRBV12-5; j_gene: TRBJ1-1; CDR3aa: CASGLTLNTEAFF
v_gene: TRBV5-1; j_gene: TRBJ2-1; CDR3aa: CASSPDQGSSYNEQFF
v_gene: TRBV19; j_gene: TRBJ2-2; CDR3aa: CASSMRGGQDTGELFF
v_gene: TRBV29-1; j_gene: TRBJ1-6; CDR3aa: CSVRAGGNSPLHF
v_gene: TRBV5-5; j_gene: TRBJ1-5; CDR3aa: CASSSGGRGGSQPQHF
v_gene: TRBV6-1; j_gene: TRBJ1-2; CDR3aa: CASRGTGGYGYTF